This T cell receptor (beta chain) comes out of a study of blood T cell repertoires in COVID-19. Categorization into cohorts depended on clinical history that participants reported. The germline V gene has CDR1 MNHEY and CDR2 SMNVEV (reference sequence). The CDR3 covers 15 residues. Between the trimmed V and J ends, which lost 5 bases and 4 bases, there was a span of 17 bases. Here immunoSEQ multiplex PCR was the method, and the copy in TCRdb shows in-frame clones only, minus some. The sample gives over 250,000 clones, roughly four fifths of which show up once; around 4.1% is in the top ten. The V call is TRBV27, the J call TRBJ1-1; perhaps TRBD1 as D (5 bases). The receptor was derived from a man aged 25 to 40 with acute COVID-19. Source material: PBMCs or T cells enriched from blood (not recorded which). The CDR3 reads CASSLGTGRSTEAFF. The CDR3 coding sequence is TGTGCCAGCAGTCTAGGCACAGGTCGTTCCACTGAAGCTTTCTTT.